Listed here are 30 T cell receptor beta chains from one sample, sequenced in a study of spatial heterogeneity in lung cancer. TCRdb recomputed calls from the 5' RACE reads with MiXCR, one row per CDR3 protein. The top ten hold 15% to 18% of the sample, which has 12,000 or so distinct CDR3 sequences, roughly 15% seen once. Time point meaning: sample taken at primary tumor resection. Overall study findings and caveats: For expanded intratumoral alpha and beta TCRs, counts tracked tumor mutation counts.

What these receptors recognize is not known. Here the sequenced sample was lung tumor tissue, taken at surgery. These receptors all stem from a male donor with early-stage non-small cell lung cancer.

By share, this clonotype ranks as medium-sized. The chain links TRBV20-1 to TRBJ2-1, with D hard to call. The CDR3 runs to 12 residues. Germline V gives CDR1 DFQATT, CDR2 SNEGSKA (reference sequence). Trimming took off 0 bases at V and 7 bases at J, with 7 bases between the two ends. Here the CDR3 DNA reads TGCAGTGCTAGAGATGAATCTAATGAGCAGTTCTTC. Protein: CSARDESNEQFF.

This clonotype was counted many times. The chain is built from TRBV29-1 and TRBJ1-2, with D unclear. The CDR3 is 14 amino acids. V was trimmed by 2 bases and J by 8 bases, leaving 18 bases between them. Germline CDR1 SQVTM, CDR2 ANQGSEA. The CDR3 is CSVETDPILMGYTF. The CDR3 DNA is TGCAGCGTTGAAACAGATCCCATTCTTATGGGCTACACCTTC.

This clonotype showed up many times. This sequence joins TRBV28 and TRBJ1-1; 9 nucleotides agree with TRBD1. Germline CDR1 is MDHEN and CDR2 is SYDVKM. The CDR3 contains 15 residues. V lost 7 bases to trimming and J lost 5 bases; unmatched junction nucleotides: 11. CDR3 DNA sequence: TGTGCCAGCACCTTTTTACAGGGGGCGAGGACTGAAGCTTTCTTT. Translation: CASTFLQGARTEAFF.

By share of the sample, this clonotype is medium-sized. V is TRBV3-1 and J is TRBJ1-6; TRBD1 agrees at 10 bases. J was trimmed by 8 bases and V by 3 bases; bases with no gene match: 1. The CDR3 sequence is 14 residues long. Germline assignment: CDR1 LGHDT and CDR2 YNNKEL (reference sequence). The CDR3, as DNA: TGTGCCAGCAGCCAGACAGGGGGCGATTCACCCCTCCACTTT. It specifies CASSQTGGDSPLHF.

V gene TRBV24-1 combines with J gene TRBJ2-1, with 11 bases lining up with TRBD2. Germline lookup yields CDR1 KGHDR and CDR2 SFDVKD. Trimming removed 1 base from V and 1 base from J; junction bases left unmatched: 8. This CDR3 has 19 residues. CDR3 loop: CATSDFSSGRFRSYNEQFF. CDR3 nucleotides: TGTGCCACCAGTGATTTTTCTAGCGGGAGGTTCCGTTCCTACAATGAGCAGTTCTTC.

This clonotype has just a few counts. V usage is TRBV5-1 and J usage is TRBJ1-1, with unresolved D. This CDR3 contains 14 residues. With 2 bases removed from V and 5 bases from J, the gap between germline ends came to 13 bases. Germline CDR1 SGHRS, CDR2 YFSETQ. The CDR3 DNA is TGCGCCAGCAGCTTCGACACCGGAGGGACTGAAGCTTTCTTT. Protein sequence: CASSFDTGGTEAFF.

The chain uses TRBV5-1 and TRBJ2-3; 11 nucleotides line up with TRBD2. J was trimmed by 3 bases and V by 4 bases; bases with no gene match: 4. This CDR3 comprises 15 residues. Germline V CDR1 and CDR2: SGHRS, YFSETQ. CDR3 nucleotide sequence: TGCGCCAGCAGCACATTAGCGGGAGGGACAGATACGCAGTATTTT. Its translation is CASSTLAGGTDTQYF. Full variable domain (missing parts from reference TRBV5-1 and TRBJ2-3): KAGVTQTPRYLIKTRGQQVTLSCSPISGHRSVSWYQQTPGQGLQFLFEYFSETQRNKGNFPGRFSGRQFSNSRSEMNVSTLELGDSALYLCASSTLAGGTDTQYFGPGTRLTVL.

In this sample, this clonotype turned up a few times. The chain joins TRBV5-6 to TRBJ1-1, with unresolved D. V was clipped by 2 bases and J by 1 base, with 6 bases between them. Germline lookup yields CDR1 SGHDT and CDR2 YYEEEE. The CDR3 loop spans 13 amino acids. The CDR3 DNA follows: TGTGCCAGCAGCTTTGTCGAGAACACTGAAGCTTTCTTT. It translates to CASSFVENTEAFF. Full variable domain (rest looked up from reference TRBV5-6 and TRBJ1-1): DAGVTQSPTHLIKTRGQQVTLRCSPKSGHDTVSWYQQALGQGPQFIFQYYEEEERQRGNFPDRFSGHQFPNYSSELNVNALLLGDSALYLCASSFVENTEAFFGQGTRLTVV.

This clonotype has ten or more counts. This chain joins TRBV4-1 and TRBJ2-7; 14 bases align to TRBD2. With 3 bases clipped from V and 2 bases from J, the junction kept 3 bases outside the gene matches. The CDR3 has 16 amino acids. Germline V gives CDR1 MGHRA, CDR2 YSYEKL. The CDR3 DNA reads TGCGCCAGCAGCCAGGAGACTAGCGGGAGGGCCTACGAGCAGTACTTC. Amino acids: CASSQETSGRAYEQYF.

This clonotype rates as medium-sized. This chain connects TRBV9 to TRBJ2-7; D ambiguous. The CDR3 runs to 14 residues. Germline loops: CDR1 SGDLS, CDR2 YYNGEE. The CDR3: CASSPGSSSYEQYF. The CDR3, as DNA: TGTGCATCATCTCCGGGCTCCAGCTCCTACGAGCAGTACTTC.

This clonotype was picked up a small number of times. The chain is built from TRBV7-9 and TRBJ2-1; D may correspond to TRBD1 or TRBD2 (5 bases each). Trimming stripped 8 bases from V and 5 bases from J, with 10 bases between. This CDR3 has 12 amino acids. Germline V gives CDR1 SEHNR, CDR2 FQNEAQ (reference sequence). The CDR3 sequence: CASEGPNNEQFF. In nucleotides, the CDR3 is TGTGCCAGCGAGGGGCCAAACAATGAGCAGTTCTTC.

This clonotype was seen a handful of times. The V call is TRBV7-9, the J call TRBJ2-2, with D tentatively TRBD1 (5 bases). The CDR3 totals 20 residues. Germline-derived CDR1 and CDR2 are SEHNR and FQNEAQ (reference sequence). V lost 5 bases, J lost 0 bases, and 25 bases lay in between. The CDR3 coding sequence is TGTGCCAGCAGCCCCCAGGGATCAGACAATGCATACGCGAACACCGGGGAGCTGTTTTTT. Translation: CASSPQGSDNAYANTGELFF.

This chain uses TRBV5-1 with TRBJ2-7, with D uncertain. The CDR3 contains 15 residues. Trimming removed 7 bases at V and 0 bases at J, with 17 bases between. Germline V gives CDR1 SGHRS, CDR2 YFSETQ. The CDR3 bases are TGCGCCAGCCGAGCTGGCCGAGGCAGCTCCTACGAGCAGTACTTC. Translation: CASRAGRGSSYEQYF.

This clonotype was detected many times. This chain connects TRBV28 to TRBJ2-7; D is unclear. Per germline, CDR1 MDHEN and CDR2 SYDVKM. There are 12 residues in the CDR3. V lost 6 bases, J lost 4 bases, and 10 bases lay in between. This CDR3 reads CASSTYDYEQYF. CDR3 in DNA: TGTGCCAGCAGCACCTACGATTACGAGCAGTACTTC.

This clonotype was seen repeatedly, ten times or more. This chain links TRBV6-6 with TRBJ2-3, with D possibly matching TRBD1 (5 bases). CDR3 length: 12 amino acids. Trimming shortened V by 8 bases and J by 2 bases, and 8 bases separated the two germline ends. Germline assignment: CDR1 MNHNY and CDR2 SVGAGI (reference sequence). The CDR3 bases are TGTGCCAGCCGACAGTTCACAGATACGCAGTATTTT. Translated, it gives CASRQFTDTQYF.

Judged by abundance, this clonotype is medium-sized. V gene TRBV5-1 combines with J gene TRBJ2-7; D unclear. From germline, CDR1 is SGHRS and CDR2 YFSETQ. The CDR3 covers 13 residues. V lost 4 bases to trimming and J lost 1 base, with 9 bases between them. CDR3 sequence: CASSLDGSYEQYF. The CDR3 nucleotides are TGCGCCAGCAGCCTGGACGGTTCCTACGAGCAGTACTTC.

This clonotype showed up many times. J is TRBJ2-7 and V is TRBV6-2 or TRBV6-3, with D perhaps matching TRBD1 or TRBD2 (5 bases each). Trimming removed 6 bases at V and 7 bases at J, with 13 bases between. From germline, CDR1 is MNHEY and CDR2 SVGEGT. The CDR3 contains 12 residues. This CDR3 is CASRGPSREQYF. The CDR3, as DNA: TGTGCCAGCAGGGGACCCTCGCGTGAGCAGTACTTC.

The rearrangement joins TRBV6-6 to TRBJ2-7, with a possible D match to TRBD1 (6 bases). The CDR3 is made up of 15 amino acids. Looked up from germline, CDR1 is MNHNY and CDR2 is SVGAGI (reference sequence). The V gene lost 2 bases and the J gene lost 6 bases, with 17 bases spanning the gap. CDR3 protein: CASSYEYRTASEQYF. The CDR3 coding sequence is TGTGCCAGCAGTTACGAGTACAGGACAGCTTCCGAGCAGTACTTC.

This clonotype came up many times. Compared with germline, one end of the junction differs, possibly owing to a read error. This chain links TRBV7-9 with TRBJ2-1; 10 bases align to TRBD2. The CDR3 runs to 15 residues. CDR1 is SEHNR and CDR2 is FQNEAQ in the germline V gene (reference sequence). CDR3 amino acids: CASSLAGEFIDEQFF. For the CDR3, the DNA is TGTGCCAGCAGCCTAGCGGGAGAATTTATAGATGAGCAGTTCTTC.

In its sample, this clonotype is medium-sized. This chain connects TRBV18 to TRBJ2-4, with 9 nucleotides matching TRBD2. The CDR3 is made up of 14 amino acids. V lost 1 base and J lost 8; bases outside the gene matches: 3. From germline, CDR1 is KGHSH and CDR2 LQKENI. The CDR3 DNA follows: TGTGCCAGCTCACCACTAGCGGGAGAGGACATTCAGTACTTC. Translating gives CASSPLAGEDIQYF.

This clonotype was picked up many times. This sequence joins TRBV5-6 and TRBJ1-4; D unclear. Trimming pared 5 bases from V and 8 bases from J, leaving 19 bases between. The CDR3 covers 15 residues. CDR1 SGHDT and CDR2 YYEEEE come from the germline V gene. CDR3 nucleotides: TGTGCCAGCAGTCCAGGAGGGCCCTGGCGGGAAAAACTGTTTTTT. Translating gives CASSPGGPWREKLFF.

Sample share makes this clonotype medium-sized. The chain combines TRBV7-6 with TRBJ2-2; TRBD2 aligns across 13 bases. The CDR3 is made up of 18 amino acids. CDR1 and CDR2 (germline): SGHVS, FNYEAQ. J lost 5 bases, V lost 1 base, and 7 bases had no gene match. CDR3 nucleotide sequence: TGTGCCAGCAGCTTAGTAGGACTAGCGGGAGCAATGACCGGGGAGCTGTTTTTT. This encodes CASSLVGLAGAMTGELFF.

This clonotype was seen at least ten times. The chain is built from TRBV29-1 and TRBJ2-1, with a tentative D call TRBD1 (6 bases). From germline, CDR1 is SQVTM and CDR2 ANQGSEA. The germline V and J ends were trimmed by 4 bases and 0 bases, with 7 bases remaining between them. This CDR3 contains 13 residues. In DNA form, the CDR3 reads TGCAGCGTTGTCAGGGGCTCCTACAATGAGCAGTTCTTC. Translated, it gives CSVVRGSYNEQFF.

This clonotype was seen repeatedly, ten times or more. The chain couples TRBV19 to TRBJ2-3; D uncertain. Per the germline V gene, CDR1 is LNHDA and CDR2 is SQIVND (reference sequence). The CDR3 contains 14 residues. The V end lost 7 bases, the J end lost 2 bases, and 13 bases lay between the germline ends. The CDR3 region is CASKERGLTDTQYF. The DNA for the CDR3 is TGTGCCAGTAAAGAAAGAGGCCTCACAGATACGCAGTATTTT.

This chain connects TRBV6-1 to TRBJ2-1, with D perhaps TRBD2 (5 bases). Germline CDR1 MNHNS, CDR2 SASEGT. Trimming pared 3 bases from V and 5 bases from J, leaving 14 bases between. The CDR3 length is 15 residues. The CDR3 sequence is CASSELRGRNNEQFF. The DNA of the CDR3 is TGTGCCAGCAGTGAGCTCCGGGGTAGGAACAATGAGCAGTTCTTC.

This clonotype showed up many times. The rearrangement links TRBV28 to TRBJ2-3; the match to TRBD2 covers 9 bases. Germline V gene data show CDR1 as MDHEN and CDR2 as SYDVKM. The V segment lost 2 bases and the J segment 4 bases; nucleotides outside the gene matches: 4. This CDR3 has 15 amino acids. CDR3 nucleotide sequence: TGTGCCAGCAGTTTAGCGGGAGGGCAGGCAGATACGCAGTATTTT. Protein: CASSLAGGQADTQYF.

The CDR3 protein is CASSRVVQETQYF. The CDR3 DNA reads as TGTGCCAGCAGTCGGGTTGTACAAGAGACCCAGTACTTC. The chain carries TRBV27 and TRBJ2-5; D gene ambiguous. CDR1 is MNHEY and CDR2 is SMNVEV in the germline V gene (reference sequence). The CDR3 is made up of 13 amino acids. V lost 5 bases and J 2 bases, leaving 9 bases between the germline ends.

Written as DNA, the CDR3 is TGTGCCAGCAGCTTGGCGGGATCGGATACGCAGTATTTT. Its protein is CASSLAGSDTQYF. This chain connects TRBV5-6 to TRBJ2-3, with TRBD2 as a possible D gene (5 bases). This CDR3 contains 13 residues. Germline lookup yields CDR1 SGHDT and CDR2 YYEEEE. Trimming cost V 0 bases and J 6 bases, with 8 bases left between them. The entire variable domain, with the rest obtained from reference TRBV5-6 and TRBJ2-3, is as follows: DAGVTQSPTHLIKTRGQQVTLRCSPKSGHDTVSWYQQALGQGPQFIFQYYEEEERQRGNFPDRFSGHQFPNYSSELNVNALLLGDSALYLCASSLAGSDTQYFGPGTRLTVL.

The J gene is TRBJ2-7, the V gene TRBV5-6; D might be TRBD2 (6 bases). The CDR3 spans 17 residues. V gave up 0 bases and J gave up 0 bases, with 16 bases separating them. Germline assignment: CDR1 SGHDT and CDR2 YYEEEE. The CDR3 DNA reads as TGTGCCAGCAGCTTGGGTGTCTGGGCGGGACCCTCCTACGAGCAGTACTTC. As protein: CASSLGVWAGPSYEQYF.

There are many counts of this clonotype. The rearrangement uses TRBV18 and TRBJ2-5; D is ambiguous. The CDR3 has 14 amino acids. The germline CDR1 and CDR2 sequences are KGHSH and LQKENI. Trimming removed 0 bases from V and 2 bases from J, with 7 bases in between. The CDR3 DNA follows: TGTGCCAGCTCACCACCGACACAGCAAGAGACCCAGTACTTC. Encoded protein: CASSPPTQQETQYF.